These T cell receptor beta chains were read from a single sample in a study of T cell repertoires in cytomegalovirus infection. Which antigens these TCRs recognize remains unknown. TCRdb re-called the reads with MiXCR, one entry per CDR3 protein. The sample records about 920,000 distinct CDR3 sequences, around 32% being singletons. The sequenced sample was cultured CD8+ T cells from PBMCs, obtained from culture after CMV antigen stimulation. These receptors all come from a human donor in good health (CMV status not recorded). Some clones in this sample may be carry-over from other donors' samples. CDR3s include the opening cysteine and the closing phenylalanine or tryptophan. A D gene is named only where the DNA matches it firmly. Rows give clone size only sometimes, using once, few, many, or a class for an expanded clone.

d_call	clone_size	v_call	j_call	cdr3_nt	cdr3_aa
TRBD1	many	TRBV7-8	TRBJ2-3	TGTGCCAGCAGCCCAGGACAGGGGTTGGGCACAGATACGCAGTATTTT	CASSPGQGLGTDTQYF
.	few	TRBV27	TRBJ1-1	TGTGCCAGCAGAAGCCGGGTCACTACGGATCATGAAGCTTTCTTT	CASRSRVTTDHEAFF
.	.	TRBV2	TRBJ1-1	TGTGCCAGCAGTAAAAACCTCGGCCGAACTGAAGCTTTCTTT	CASSKNLGRTEAFF
TRBD1	.	TRBV7-6	TRBJ1-2	TGTGCCAGCAGCTCAAATATAGGGACAGATAAGAGCTACACCTTC	CASSSNIGTDKSYTF
TRBD2	few	TRBV6-1	TRBJ2-3	TGTGCCAGCAGTGATGAGGAGCGGGGGGGCCTCGGGCCAACAGATACGCAGTATTTT	CASSDEERGGLGPTDTQYF
.	.	TRBV7-9	TRBJ1-1	TGTGCCAGCAGTTTAACAGGGAGTCCTGAAGCTTTCTTT	CASSLTGSPEAFF
TRBD2	many	TRBV7-2	TRBJ2-1	TGTGCCAGCAGCCTTTTAGCGGGGGGGCAGAACGATGAGCAGTTCTTC	CASSLLAGGQNDEQFF
.	.	TRBV6-5	TRBJ1-2	TGTGCCAGCAGTTACTCGAAAGGGGATAGCTATGGCTACACCTTC	CASSYSKGDSYGYTF
.	.	TRBV6-5	TRBJ1-1	TGTGCCAGCACTATTCCTGGCACTGAAGCTTTCTTT	CASTIPGTEAFF
.	.	TRBV4-1	TRBJ2-1	TGCGCCAGCAGCCGCCAGGGCGGGGAGAATGAGCAGTTCTTC	CASSRQGGENEQFF
TRBD2	.	TRBV4-1	TRBJ2-3	TGCGCCAGCAGCCAAGTCCTGACTAGCACAGGTACGCAGTATTTT	CASSQVLTSTGTQYF
.	.	TRBV20-1	TRBJ1-1	TGCAGTGCTAAGTGGGGTTTGAACACTGAAGCTTTCTTT	CSAKWGLNTEAFF
TRBD1	few	TRBV7-9	TRBJ2-7	TGTGCCAGCAGCTGGGGGACAGGGCCAGTAGGGCAGTACTTC	CASSWGTGPVGQYF
TRBD2	.	TRBV6-5	TRBJ2-1	TGTGCCAGCAGTAAGACCGGGACTAGGCAGTTCTTC	CASSKTGTRQFF
TRBD1	few	TRBV5-6	TRBJ1-2	TGTGCCAGCAGCACGCCCCGGGACAGGATCTATGGCTACACCTTC	CASSTPRDRIYGYTF
TRBD2	few	TRBV7-9	TRBJ2-1	TGTGCCAGCAGCTCCCCCCAGCGGGGGGGCAATGAGCAGTTCTTC	CASSSPQRGGNEQFF
TRBD1	many	TRBV7-9	TRBJ1-2	TGTGCCAGCAGCTCGAAGACAGGGGGGGTCCTCAACTATGGCTACACCTTC	CASSSKTGGVLNYGYTF
.	.	TRBV12-3/TRBV12-4	TRBJ1-2	TGTGCCAACAGGTCGCCGGGGGTGGGAGTTAACTATGGCTACACCTTC	CANRSPGVGVNYGYTF
.	.	TRBV10-3	TRBJ2-3	TGTGCCATCAGTGACCCAGGGGAGGAAGATACGCAGTATTTT	CAISDPGEEDTQYF
.	many	TRBV7-8	TRBJ1-2	TGTGCCAGCAGCTTATCTTTGACGAACAGACCCGGGGAGGGCTACACCTTC	CASSLSLTNRPGEGYTF
.	.	TRBV12-3/TRBV12-4	TRBJ1-2	TGTGCCAGCAGTTTAGACGGACTATTAAACTATGGCTACGCCTTC	CASSLDGLLNYGYAF
.	many	TRBV7-2	TRBJ2-1	TGTGCCAGCAGCTTAGGGCTGGGGGATGAGCAGTTCTTC	CASSLGLGDEQFF
.	.	TRBV27	TRBJ1-3	TGTGCCAGCAGTTTAATCGGGGTTGGAAACACCATATATTTT	CASSLIGVGNTIYF
.	few	TRBV19	TRBJ1-6	TGTGCCAGTAGTGGCCTCCCGATATCACCCCTCCACTTT	CASSGLPISPLHF
TRBD1	few	TRBV6-1	TRBJ1-2	TGTGCCACCTCCCCCTCCAGGACAGGGGGCGCGGACTATGGCTACACCTTC	CATSPSRTGGADYGYTF
TRBD1	.	TRBV14	TRBJ2-7	TGTGCCAGCAGCCTTTCTGAGACAGGGGGAAGGTACGAGCAGTACTTC	CASSLSETGGRYEQYF
.	.	TRBV4-3	TRBJ2-1	TGCGCCAGCAGCCAAGTCGCTGGGGGGCCGGAATGGAATGAGCAGTTCTTC	CASSQVAGGPEWNEQFF
.	.	TRBV10-2	TRBJ1-1	TGCGCCAGCAACCTCGGGGGGATGCGGGCTTTCTTT	CASNLGGMRAFF
TRBD1	few	TRBV14	TRBJ2-1	TGTGCCAGCAGCTTACACAGGGGCTATCTTGGCAATGAGCAGTTCTTC	CASSLHRGYLGNEQFF
TRBD1	many	TRBV7-6	TRBJ2-2	TGTGCCAGCAGCTTCCAACCTGGGGACAGGAACACCGGGGAGCTGTTTTTT	CASSFQPGDRNTGELFF
.	.	TRBV19	TRBJ1-1	TGTGCCAGTAGTCCCAGAGGTCTCTCGGGTACTGAAGCTTTCTTT	CASSPRGLSGTEAFF
.	.	TRBV5-4	TRBJ2-5	TGTGCTATCGCGGCAGGGGAAGAGACCCAGTACTTC	CAIAAGEETQYF
.	few	TRBV6-6	TRBJ2-2	TGTGCCAGCAGTGGCCGACAGCGAGGGATAAATTCCGGGGAGCTGTTTTTT	CASSGRQRGINSGELFF
.	few	TRBV6-1	TRBJ1-2	TGTGCCAGCTTTCAACCCGGGACGCAATTTTATGGCTACACCTTC	CASFQPGTQFYGYTF
TRBD1	few	TRBV7-6	TRBJ2-7	TGTGCCAGCAGCTTAGCCGGGACAGGGGGCCCAGGCGAGCAGTACTTC	CASSLAGTGGPGEQYF
TRBD1	.	TRBV7-4	TRBJ2-1	TGTGCCAGCAGCTTAGAAGGGACAGGGGGGGCTGAGCAGTTCTTC	CASSLEGTGGAEQFF
TRBD1	few	TRBV9	TRBJ1-2	TGTGCCAGCACACTAGGGACAGGCCCTTTGACGGGCTACACCTTC	CASTLGTGPLTGYTF
.	.	TRBV20-1	TRBJ2-1	TGCAGTGCTAGAGCCAGGGGTTACAATGAGCAGTTCTTC	CSARARGYNEQFF
TRBD2	few	TRBV3-1	TRBJ2-1	TGTGCCAGCAGCTACTCTAGCGGGGGGGCCGGTATTAGTGAGCAGTTCTTC	CASSYSSGGAGISEQFF
.	.	TRBV19	TRBJ1-2	TGTGCCAGTAGTACCTACCCGGGGGGTAACTATGGCTACACCTTC	CASSTYPGGNYGYTF
TRBD2	once	TRBV5-1	TRBJ2-3	TGCGCCAGCAGCGCAGTCTCTAGCGGACTAACAGATACGCAGTATTTT	CASSAVSSGLTDTQYF
.	.	TRBV4-1	TRBJ1-5	TGCGCCAGCAGCCATGGCCGATATCAGCCCCAGCATTTT	CASSHGRYQPQHF
.	.	TRBV6-6	TRBJ2-3	TGTGCCAGCAGCAGCACTTGGTCCCGACGTGATACGCAGTATTTT	CASSSTWSRRDTQYF
TRBD1	few	TRBV4-1	TRBJ1-1	TGCGCCAGCAGCCACGCCGGGACAGGGAGTACTGAAGCTTTCTTT	CASSHAGTGSTEAFF
TRBD1	.	TRBV28	TRBJ2-3	TGTGCCAGCAGTGATAGGACAGGGCCCGCAGATACGCAGTATTTT	CASSDRTGPADTQYF
.	.	TRBV6-2/TRBV6-3	TRBJ1-1	TGTGCCAGCAGCTCCGGAGGGCCCAAGGACACTGAAGCTTTCTTT	CASSSGGPKDTEAFF
TRBD1	many	TRBV7-9	TRBJ2-1	TGTGCCAGCAGCTTATCCGGGACGGCAGGGGGATACAATGAGCAGTTCTTC	CASSLSGTAGGYNEQFF
.	.	TRBV5-8	TRBJ1-2	TGTGCCAGCAGCGCCTTCGGGACACCTTCTTTTTATGGCTACACCTTC	CASSAFGTPSFYGYTF
TRBD1	few	TRBV27	TRBJ2-5	TGTGCCAGCAGTTTGGGGGGGACAGGGTACGGAGAGACCCAGTACTTC	CASSLGGTGYGETQYF
TRBD2	.	TRBV15	TRBJ2-1	TGTGCCACCAGAGTAGCGGGGGGGCTCAATGAGCAGTTCTTC	CATRVAGGLNEQFF
.	.	TRBV7-6	TRBJ2-7	TGTGCCAGCAGCTTCCAAGGGGGGGGGCTCAACGAGCAGTACTTC	CASSFQGGGLNEQYF
.	.	TRBV14	TRBJ1-3	TGTGCCAGCAGCCACCCTTTCGGCATCTCTGGAAACACCATATATTTT	CASSHPFGISGNTIYF
.	once	TRBV9	TRBJ1-6	TGTGCCAGCAGCGTAGAGAGAGGGGTCTCTAGTAATTCACCCCTCCACTTT	CASSVERGVSSNSPLHF
.	few	TRBV6-1	TRBJ1-1	TGTGCCAGCAGTCCTGATGCGAAGGGCACTGAAGCTTTCTTT	CASSPDAKGTEAFF
.	.	TRBV6-2/TRBV6-3	TRBJ1-5	TGTGCCACCATGGCACCGGACAGAAATCAGCCCCAGCATTTT	CATMAPDRNQPQHF
.	many	TRBV6-1	TRBJ1-6	TGTGCCAGCAGTGAATCAGTCACGAGCTCCTATAATTCACCCCTCCACTTT	CASSESVTSSYNSPLHF
.	.	TRBV5-4	TRBJ2-5	TGTGCCAGCAGCGAACGTTATACTCCACAAGAGACCCAGTACTTC	CASSERYTPQETQYF